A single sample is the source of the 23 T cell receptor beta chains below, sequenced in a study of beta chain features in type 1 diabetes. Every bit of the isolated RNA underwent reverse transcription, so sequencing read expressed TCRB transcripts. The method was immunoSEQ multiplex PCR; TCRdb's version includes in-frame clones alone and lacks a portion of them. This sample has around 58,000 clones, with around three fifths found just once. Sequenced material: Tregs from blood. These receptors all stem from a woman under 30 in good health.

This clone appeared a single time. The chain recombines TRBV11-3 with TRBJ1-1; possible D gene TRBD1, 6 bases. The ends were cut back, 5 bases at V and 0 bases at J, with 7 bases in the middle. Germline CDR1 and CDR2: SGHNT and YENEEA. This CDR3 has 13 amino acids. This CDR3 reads CASSPGVNTEAFF. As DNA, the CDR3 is TGTGCCAGCAGCCCAGGGGTGAACACTGAAGCTTTCTTT.

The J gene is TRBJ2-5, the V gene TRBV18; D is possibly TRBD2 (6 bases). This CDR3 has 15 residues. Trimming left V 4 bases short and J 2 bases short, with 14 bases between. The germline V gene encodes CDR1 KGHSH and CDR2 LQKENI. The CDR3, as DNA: TGTGCCAGCTCACTCACCCCCGGGAGACAAGAGACCCAGTACTTC. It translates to CASSLTPGRQETQYF.

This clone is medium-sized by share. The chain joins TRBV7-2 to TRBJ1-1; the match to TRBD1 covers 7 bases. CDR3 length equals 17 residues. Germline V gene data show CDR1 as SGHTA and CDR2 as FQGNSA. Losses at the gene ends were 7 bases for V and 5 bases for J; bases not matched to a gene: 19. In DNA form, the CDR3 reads TGTGCCAGCACCCCAGGGGGGTTGCGTGGGGCCAGGACTGAAGCTTTCTTT. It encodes CASTPGGLRGARTEAFF.

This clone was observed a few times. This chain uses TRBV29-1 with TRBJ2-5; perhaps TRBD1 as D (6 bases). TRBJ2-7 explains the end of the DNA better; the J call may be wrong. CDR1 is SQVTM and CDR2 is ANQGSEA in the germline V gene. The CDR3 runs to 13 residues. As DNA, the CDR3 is TGCAGCGTCGCTAAGGGGGTCAACTACGAGCAGTACTTC. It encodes CSVAKGVNYEQYF.

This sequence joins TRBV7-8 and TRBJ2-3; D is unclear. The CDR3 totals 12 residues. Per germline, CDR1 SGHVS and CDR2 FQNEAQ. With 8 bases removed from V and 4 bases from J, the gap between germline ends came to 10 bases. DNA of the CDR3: TGTGCCAGCGGAATAGCCTCAGATACGCAGTATTTT. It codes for CASGIASDTQYF.

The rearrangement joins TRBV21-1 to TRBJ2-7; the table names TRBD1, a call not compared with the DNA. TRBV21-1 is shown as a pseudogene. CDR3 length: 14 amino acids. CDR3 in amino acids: CASSNVPGHYEQYF. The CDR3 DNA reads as TGTGCCAGCAGCAACGTCCCGGGACATTACGAGCAGTACTTC.

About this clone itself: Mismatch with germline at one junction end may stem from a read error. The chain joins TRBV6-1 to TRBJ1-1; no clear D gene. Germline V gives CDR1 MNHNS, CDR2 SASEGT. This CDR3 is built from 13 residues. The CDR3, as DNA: TGTGCCAGTAGTGAGATCCCGAGGACTGAAGCTTTCTTT. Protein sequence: CASSEIPRTEAFF.

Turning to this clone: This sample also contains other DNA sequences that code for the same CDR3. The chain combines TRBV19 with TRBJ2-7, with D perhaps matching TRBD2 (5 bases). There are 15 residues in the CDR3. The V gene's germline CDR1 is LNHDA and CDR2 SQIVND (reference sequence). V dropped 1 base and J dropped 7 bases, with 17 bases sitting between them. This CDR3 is CASSIGRRSRNEQYF. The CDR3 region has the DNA TGTGCCAGTAGTATAGGGCGGAGGTCGAGGAATGAGCAGTACTTC. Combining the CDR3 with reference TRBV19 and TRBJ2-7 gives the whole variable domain DGGITQSPKYLFRKEGQNVTLSCEQNLNHDAMYWYRQDPGQGLRLIYYSQIVNDFQKGDIAEGYSVSREKKESFPLTVTSAQKNPTAFYLCASSIGRRSRNEQYFGPGTRLTVT.

CDR3 bases: TGTGCCAGCAGCTTGGGACAGGGCAATGAAAAACTGTTTTTT. Amino acids: CASSLGQGNEKLFF. V and J are TRBV5-4 and TRBJ1-4; TRBD1 matches 7 bases. The CDR3 is 14 amino acids. V was pared by 0 bases and J by 5 bases, with 1 base of the junction left unmatched. Germline V gene sequence: CDR1 SGHNT, CDR2 YYREEE (reference sequence).

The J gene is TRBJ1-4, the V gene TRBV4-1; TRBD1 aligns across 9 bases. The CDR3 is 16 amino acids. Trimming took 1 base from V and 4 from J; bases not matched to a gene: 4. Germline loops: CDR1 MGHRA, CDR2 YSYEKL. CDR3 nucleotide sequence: TGCGCCAGCAGCCAAGGTCGGGACAGGGTTAATGAAAAACTGTTTTTT. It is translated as CASSQGRDRVNEKLFF.

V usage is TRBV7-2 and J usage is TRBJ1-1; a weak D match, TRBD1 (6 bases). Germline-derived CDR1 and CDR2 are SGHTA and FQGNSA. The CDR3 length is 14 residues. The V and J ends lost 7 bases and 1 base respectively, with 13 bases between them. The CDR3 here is CASTLRGGNTEAFF. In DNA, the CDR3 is TGTGCCAGCACCCTAAGGGGGGGGAACACTGAAGCTTTCTTT.

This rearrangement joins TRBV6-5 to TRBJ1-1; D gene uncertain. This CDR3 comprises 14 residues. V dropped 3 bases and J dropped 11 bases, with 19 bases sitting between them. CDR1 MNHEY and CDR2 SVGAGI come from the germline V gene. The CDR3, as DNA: TGTGCCAGCAGTTATTGGGCTGGATTCCATCGGGCTTTCTTT. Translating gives CASSYWAGFHRAFF.

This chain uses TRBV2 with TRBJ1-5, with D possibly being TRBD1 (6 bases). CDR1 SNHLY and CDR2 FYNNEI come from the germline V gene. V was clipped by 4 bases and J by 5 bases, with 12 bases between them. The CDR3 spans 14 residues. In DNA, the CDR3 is TGTGCCAGCAGTGGGTCGGCAGGGGATCAGCCCCAGCATTTT. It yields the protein CASSGSAGDQPQHF.

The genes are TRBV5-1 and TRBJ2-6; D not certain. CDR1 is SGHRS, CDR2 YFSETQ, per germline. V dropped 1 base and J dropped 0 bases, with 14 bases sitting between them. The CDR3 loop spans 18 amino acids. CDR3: CASSLMVGRRSGANVLTF. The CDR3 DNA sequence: TGCGCCAGCAGCTTGATGGTGGGCCGCCGCTCTGGGGCCAACGTCCTGACTTTC.

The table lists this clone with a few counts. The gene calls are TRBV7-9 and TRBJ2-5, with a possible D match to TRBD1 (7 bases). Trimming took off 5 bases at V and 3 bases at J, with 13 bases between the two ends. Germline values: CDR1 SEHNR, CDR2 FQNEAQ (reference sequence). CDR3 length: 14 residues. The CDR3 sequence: CASSRQGLKETQYF. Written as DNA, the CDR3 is TGTGCCAGCAGCCGACAGGGACTTAAAGAGACCCAGTACTTC.

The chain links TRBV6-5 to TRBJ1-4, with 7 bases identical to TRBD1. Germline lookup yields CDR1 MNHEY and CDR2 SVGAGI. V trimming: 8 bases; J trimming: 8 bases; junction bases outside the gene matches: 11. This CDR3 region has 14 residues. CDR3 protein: CASRPSGGQEKLFF. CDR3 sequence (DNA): TGTGCCAGCCGACCCTCCGGGGGACAGGAAAAACTGTTTTTT.

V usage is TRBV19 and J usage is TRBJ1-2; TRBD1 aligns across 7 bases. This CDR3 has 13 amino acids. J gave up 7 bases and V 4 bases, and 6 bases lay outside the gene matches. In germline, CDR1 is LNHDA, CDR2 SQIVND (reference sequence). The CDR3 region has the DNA TGTGCCAGTAGTAGGACAGGCTCGACTGGCTACACCTTC. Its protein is CASSRTGSTGYTF.

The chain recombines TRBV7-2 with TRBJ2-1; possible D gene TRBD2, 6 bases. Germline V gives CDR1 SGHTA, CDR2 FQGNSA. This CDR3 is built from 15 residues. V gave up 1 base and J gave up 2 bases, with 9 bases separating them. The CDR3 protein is CASSLGGTPYNEQFF. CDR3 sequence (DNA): TGTGCCAGCAGCTTAGGCGGGACCCCCTACAATGAGCAGTTCTTC.

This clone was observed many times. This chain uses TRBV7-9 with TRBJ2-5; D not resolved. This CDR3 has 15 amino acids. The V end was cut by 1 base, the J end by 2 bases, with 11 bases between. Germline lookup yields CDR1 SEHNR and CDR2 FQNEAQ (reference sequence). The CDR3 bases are TGTGCCAGCAGCTTAGTCTACCAGCGACAAGAGACCCAGTACTTC. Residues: CASSLVYQRQETQYF.

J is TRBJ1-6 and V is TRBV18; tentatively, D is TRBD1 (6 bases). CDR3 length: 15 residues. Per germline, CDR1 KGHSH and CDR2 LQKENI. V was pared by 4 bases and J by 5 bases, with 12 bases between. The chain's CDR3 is CASSLRSGDNSPLHF. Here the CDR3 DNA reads TGTGCCAGCTCACTGCGGTCAGGGGATAATTCACCCCTCCACTTT.

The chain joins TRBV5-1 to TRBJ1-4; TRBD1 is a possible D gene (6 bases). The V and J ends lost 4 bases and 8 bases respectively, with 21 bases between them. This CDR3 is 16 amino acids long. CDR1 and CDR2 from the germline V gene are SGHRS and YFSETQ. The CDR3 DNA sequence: TGCGCCAGCAGCCAATTACCTCAGGGGATACGGGAAAAACTGTTTTTT. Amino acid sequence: CASSQLPQGIREKLFF.

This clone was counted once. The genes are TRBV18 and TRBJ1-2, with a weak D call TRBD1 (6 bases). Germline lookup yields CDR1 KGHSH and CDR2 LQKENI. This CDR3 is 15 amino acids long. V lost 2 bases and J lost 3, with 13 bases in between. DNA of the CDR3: TGTGCCAGCTCACCAGATGGGGGCGGCGACTATGGCTACACCTTC. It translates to CASSPDGGGDYGYTF. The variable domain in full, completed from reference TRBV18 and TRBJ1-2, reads NAGVMQNPRHLVRRRGQEARLRCSPMKGHSHVYWYRQLPEEGLKFMVYLQKENIIDESGMPKERFSAEFPKEGPSILRIQQVVRGDSAAYFCASSPDGGGDYGYTFGSGTRLTVV.

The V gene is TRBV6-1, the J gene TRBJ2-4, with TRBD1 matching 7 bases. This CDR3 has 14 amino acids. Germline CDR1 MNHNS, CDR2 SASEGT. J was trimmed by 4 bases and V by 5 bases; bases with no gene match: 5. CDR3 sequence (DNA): TGTGCCAGCAGTACCGGGACAGTAAAAAACATTCAGTACTTC. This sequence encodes CASSTGTVKNIQYF.